This TCR beta chain was identified in a study of cytomegalovirus exposure and HLA in healthy donors. Study findings and constraints: Excluded: some indistinguishable V segments such as TRBV6-2 and TRBV6-3. High specificity and sensitivity for cytomegalovirus status were reported for the classifier. Several top significant clusters appeared, in a later analysis, to be linked to common viral pathogens.

The CDR3 runs 13 residues. V lost 7 bases to trimming and J lost 4 bases, with 13 bases between them. Germline CDR1 ENHRY, CDR2 SYGVKD. Use of 60 Vbeta and 13 Jbeta primers characterized the PCR. Measured with immunoSEQ multiplex PCR; TCRdb has only the in-frame clones, and not every one. The table lists 100,000 to 150,000 clones, 10% to 13% of them singletons. A note on this clone: Antigen specificity is unknown. The sample holds other DNA sequences that translate to the same CDR3.

The chain employs TRBV10-3 and TRBJ1-1; D remains unclear. Sample: PBMCs. The receptor was derived from a woman between 18 and 29 years old in good health and CMV-seropositive. The CDR3: CAITRVEGTEAFF. The CDR3 DNA reads TGTGCCATCACCCGGGTGGAGGGCACTGAAGCTTTCTTT.